Below, 18 T cell receptor beta chains from the same sample are listed, as sequenced in a study of T cells in Graves' hyperthyroidism and ophthalmopathy. Using RNA transcripts as the source, TCR beta CDR3 regions were amplified. The HTBI primer set drove a first-round RT-PCR of the TCR CDR3. From the multiplex PCR reads, TCRdb called clonotypes with MiXCR, one entry per CDR3 protein. The sample yields a few hundred thousand distinct CDR3 sequences, roughly an eighth seen once. Sequenced material: blood. These receptors all stem from a woman aged 18-30 years with Graves' hyperthyroidism.

This clonotype was seen at least ten times. V and J are TRBV12-5 and TRBJ1-1; D might be TRBD1 (5 bases). This CDR3 comprises 13 residues. Germline V gene data show CDR1 as LGHNT and CDR2 as FRNRAP. Trimming stripped 2 bases from V and 4 bases from J, with 8 bases between. The CDR3 loop is CASGLYGGTEAFF. CDR3 nucleotide sequence: TGTGCTAGTGGTTTGTATGGGGGCACTGAAGCTTTCTTT.

This chain joins TRBV28 and TRBJ1-1, with D possibly being TRBD1 (6 bases). Germline CDR1 MDHEN, CDR2 SYDVKM. The V and J ends lost 3 bases and 4 bases respectively, with 15 bases between them. This CDR3 contains 15 residues. The CDR3 nucleotides are TGTGCCAGCAGTTTGCCACAGGGAAGGGGCACTGAAGCTTTCTTT. It translates to CASSLPQGRGTEAFF.

This clonotype was detected a few times. This rearrangement joins TRBV6-1 to TRBJ2-7, with D possibly being TRBD1 (6 bases). The germline V gene encodes CDR1 MNHNS and CDR2 SASEGT. The germline V and J ends were trimmed by 6 bases and 6 bases, with 18 bases remaining between them. The CDR3 length is 14 residues. The CDR3 nucleotides are TGTGCCAGCAGCCGAATCCTGACAGGCCGCGAGCAGTACTTC. The encoded protein is CASSRILTGREQYF.

This clonotype was detected only a few times. This chain links TRBV5-1 with TRBJ1-2; TRBD1 aligns across 8 bases. After removal of 4 bases from V and 8 bases from J, the junction contained 16 bases not matched to a gene. This CDR3 is 16 amino acids long. The germline CDR1 and CDR2 sequences are SGHRS and YFSETQ. CDR3 coding DNA: TGCGCCAGCAGCGATATAAGGACAGGGCTCAAGTGCGGCTACACCTTC. It encodes CASSDIRTGLKCGYTF. The entire variable domain, with the rest obtained from reference TRBV5-1 and TRBJ1-2, is as follows: KAGVTQTPRYLIKTRGQQVTLSCSPISGHRSVSWYQQTPGQGLQFLFEYFSETQRNKGNFPGRFSGRQFSNSRSEMNVSTLELGDSALYLCASSDIRTGLKCGYTFGSGTRLTVV.

The chain joins TRBV20-1 to TRBJ1-5; 9 bases match TRBD1. The germline V gene encodes CDR1 DFQATT and CDR2 SNEGSKA (reference sequence). The V gene end was trimmed by 5 bases and the J gene end by 4 bases; junction bases not matched to a gene: 3. The CDR3 contains 13 residues. The CDR3 sequence is CSAQQGANQPQHF. The CDR3 nucleotides are TGCAGTGCTCAACAGGGGGCGAATCAGCCCCAGCATTTT.

A few counts support this clonotype. The rearrangement uses TRBV6-2 or TRBV6-3 and TRBJ2-2, with D hard to call. The CDR3 loop spans 15 amino acids. Trimming removed 3 bases from V and 4 bases from J, with 12 bases in between. The germline V gene encodes CDR1 MNHEY and CDR2 SVGEGT. The CDR3 here is CASSYSTATTGELFF. DNA of the CDR3: TGTGCCAGCAGTTATTCCACGGCGACCACCGGGGAGCTGTTTTTT.

This clonotype was counted only a few times. The V and J genes are TRBV20-1 and TRBJ2-1; 10 bases match TRBD2. J gave up 4 bases and V 4 bases, and 4 bases lay outside the gene matches. Germline loops: CDR1 DFQATT, CDR2 SNEGSKA (reference sequence). The CDR3 is made up of 14 amino acids. Written as DNA, the CDR3 is TGCAGTGCTATTCCTAGCGGGGGTTACAATGAGCAGTTCTTC. Translation: CSAIPSGGYNEQFF.

This clonotype was detected a few times. This chain links TRBV12-3 or TRBV12-4 with TRBJ2-3; 10 nucleotides align to TRBD2. The CDR3 contains 14 residues. Trimming removed 5 bases from V and 7 bases from J; junction bases left unmatched: 6. This chain's CDR3 is CASSPGLALNTQYF. CDR3 DNA sequence: TGTGCCAGCAGTCCGGGACTAGCGTTAAATACGCAGTATTTT.

This clonotype has a handful of counts. V and J are TRBV15 and TRBJ2-7; 7 bases line up with TRBD2. J gave up 5 bases and V 3 bases, and 10 bases lay outside the gene matches. Germline V gene lookup returns CDR1 LNHNV and CDR2 YYDKDF (reference sequence). The CDR3 covers 15 residues. Here the CDR3 reads CATSSPKGGLDEQYF. CDR3 nucleotide sequence: TGTGCCACCAGCAGTCCCAAAGGTGGACTAGACGAGCAGTACTTC.

The table lists this clonotype with many counts. The rearrangement uses TRBV5-1 and TRBJ2-7, with TRBD1 matching over 8 bases. V shed 2 bases and J 3 bases; nucleotides not matched to a gene: 13. CDR1 is SGHRS, CDR2 YFSETQ, per germline. This CDR3 region has 17 residues. CDR3 DNA sequence: TGCGCCAGCAGCTTCTCTACCCGGGGACAGGTCAGCTACGAGCAGTACTTC. Its translation: CASSFSTRGQVSYEQYF.

This clonotype appeared a few times. The chain carries TRBV20-1 and TRBJ1-3; D is ambiguous. This CDR3 comprises 14 residues. V was pared by 3 bases and J by 1 base, with 10 bases between. From germline, CDR1 is DFQATT and CDR2 SNEGSKA (reference sequence). As DNA, the CDR3 is TGCAGTGCTAGTTTTTTCGGTTCTGGAAACACCATATATTTT. This sequence encodes CSASFFGSGNTIYF.

This clonotype was observed at least ten times. The CDR3 coding sequence is TGTGCCAGCAGCTTAGGCAGGTTTGATCAGCCCCAGCATTTT. Its translation is CASSLGRFDQPQHF. The rearrangement links TRBV7-9 to TRBJ1-5; D is ambiguous. With 1 base removed from V and 5 bases from J, the gap between germline ends came to 9 bases. Germline CDR1 SEHNR, CDR2 FQNEAQ (reference sequence). This CDR3 has 14 residues.

Turning to this clonotype: The conserved final phenylalanine or tryptophan is absent from the CDR3, which likely points to a read error. This chain connects TRBV28 to TRBJ1-5; D is possibly TRBD1 (6 bases). Between the trimmed V and J ends, which lost 3 bases and 4 bases, there was a span of 13 bases. The CDR3 contains 15 residues. Germline assignment: CDR1 MDHEN and CDR2 SYDVKM. CDR3 nucleotide sequence: TGTGCCAGCAGTTTTATCGGGACAACAAATCAGCCCCAGCATGTT. It yields the protein CASSFIGTTNQPQHV.

This clonotype was counted only a few times. The chain uses TRBV5-4 and TRBJ2-2; 11 nucleotides align to TRBD2. CDR1 is SGHNT and CDR2 is YYREEE in the germline V gene (reference sequence). CDR3 length: 18 amino acids. V was clipped by 6 bases and J by 5 bases; unmatched bases: 15. CDR3 bases: TGTGCCAGCACCAAGAAGAGTCTAGCGGGAGGTGCGACCGGGGAGCTGTTTTTT. Its translation: CASTKKSLAGGATGELFF.

For the CDR3, the DNA is TGTGCCTGGAGTGTTTGGGGGAACACAGATACGCAGTATTTT. Translated, it gives CAWSVWGNTDTQYF. The chain carries TRBV30 and TRBJ2-3; D assignment may be TRBD1 or TRBD2 (5 bases each). Germline CDR1 is GTSNPN and CDR2 is SVGIG (reference sequence). V dropped 0 bases and J dropped 2 bases, with 9 bases sitting between them. The length of the CDR3 is 14 residues. The full variable domain, in which reference TRBV30 and TRBJ2-3 provide the parts outside the CDR3, is SQTIHQWPATLVQPVGSPLSLECTVEGTSNPNLYWYRQAAGRGLQLLFYSVGIGQISSEVPQNLSASRPQDRQFILSSKKLLLSDSGFYLCAWSVWGNTDTQYFGPGTRLTVL.

About this clonotype: One base away lies a much larger clone, so this may be a sequencing read error. The chain employs TRBV6-2 or TRBV6-3 and TRBJ2-7, with a weak D call TRBD2 (6 bases). The tail of the sequence fits TRBJ2-1 better, so the J call may be wrong. The CDR3 covers 14 residues. CDR1 is MNHEY, CDR2 SVGEGT, per germline. CDR3 loop: CASSFGGTTYEQFF. CDR3 nucleotide sequence: TGTGCCAGCAGTTTTGGCGGGACCACCTACGAGCAGTTCTTC.

This clonotype turned up a few times. The chain combines TRBV5-8 with TRBJ2-1; 11 positions match TRBD2. This CDR3 has 18 residues. J lost 4 bases, V lost 3 bases, and 12 bases had no gene match. Germline CDR1 reads SGHTS; CDR2 reads YDEGEE. The CDR3 loop is CASSSSPRLAGIYNEQFF. The CDR3 region has the DNA TGTGCCAGCAGCTCCTCCCCTCGACTAGCGGGGATTTACAATGAGCAGTTCTTC.

This clonotype was observed at least ten times. The chain combines TRBV7-8 with TRBJ2-5; 10 nucleotides align to TRBD2. The V segment lost 4 bases and the J segment 6 bases; nucleotides outside the gene matches: 8. Germline values: CDR1 SGHVS, CDR2 FQNEAQ. This CDR3 region has 15 residues. The CDR3 coding sequence is TGTGCCAGCAGCTCTTTAGCGGGAGGCGGGAAGACCCAGTACTTC. Encoded protein: CASSSLAGGGKTQYF.